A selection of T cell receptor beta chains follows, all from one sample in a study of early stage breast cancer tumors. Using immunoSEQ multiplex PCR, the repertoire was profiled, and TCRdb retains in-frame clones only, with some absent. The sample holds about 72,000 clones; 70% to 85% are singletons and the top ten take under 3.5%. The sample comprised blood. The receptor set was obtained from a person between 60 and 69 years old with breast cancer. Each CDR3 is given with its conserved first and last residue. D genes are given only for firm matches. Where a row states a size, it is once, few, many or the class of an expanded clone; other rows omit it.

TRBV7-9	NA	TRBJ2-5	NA	CASSTEGTGKETQYF	TGTGCCAGCAGCACGGAAGGTACGGGGAAAGAGACCCAGTACTTC
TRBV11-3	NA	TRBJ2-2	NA	CASSPRVAGELFF	TGTGCCAGCAGCCCCCGTGTGGCCGGGGAGCTGTTTTTT
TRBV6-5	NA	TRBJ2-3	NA	CASSAQAGTDTQYF	TGTGCCAGCAGCGCTCAGGCCGGGACAGATACGCAGTATTTT
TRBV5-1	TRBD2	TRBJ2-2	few	CASSSTSKNGELFF	TGCGCCAGCAGCTCGACTAGCAAGAACGGGGAGCTGTTTTTT
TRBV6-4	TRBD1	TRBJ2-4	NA	CASSESQGENIQYF	TGTGCCAGCAGTGAGTCCCAGGGGGAAAACATTCAGTACTTC
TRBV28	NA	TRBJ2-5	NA	CASSSGGVSLLRGTQYF	TGTGCCAGCAGTTCGGGCGGTGTGTCCCTTTTACGGGGGACCCAGTACTTC
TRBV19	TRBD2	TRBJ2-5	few	CASSPVSGTTKQETQYF	TGTGCCAGTAGTCCAGTCTCCGGGACTACAAAACAAGAGACCCAGTACTTC
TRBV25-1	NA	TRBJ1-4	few	CASRAATGQEKLFF	TGTGCCAGCAGGGCGGCTACGGGGCAGGAAAAACTGTTTTTT
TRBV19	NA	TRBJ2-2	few	CASSIGQGAGELFF	TGTGCCAGTAGTATAGGGCAGGGTGCCGGGGAGCTGTTTTTT
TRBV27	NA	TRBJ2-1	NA	CASSLPTHGGSSYNEQFF	TGTGCCAGCAGTTTACCTACTCACGGGGGCAGCTCCTACAATGAGCAGTTCTTC
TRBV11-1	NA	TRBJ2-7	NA	CASSSSVGEQYF	TGTGCCAGCAGCTCCTCCGTGGGCGAGCAGTACTTC
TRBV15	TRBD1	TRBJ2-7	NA	CATSRTFDRGAGGQYF	TGTGCCACCAGCAGAACATTTGACAGGGGGGCTGGAGGGCAGTACTTC
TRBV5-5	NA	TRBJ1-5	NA	CASSLMGGGQPQHF	TGTGCCAGCAGCTTGATGGGTGGGGGTCAGCCCCAGCATTTT
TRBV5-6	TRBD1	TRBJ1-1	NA	CASSSRDRVSEAFF	TGTGCCAGCAGCTCCCGGGACAGGGTTTCTGAAGCTTTCTTT
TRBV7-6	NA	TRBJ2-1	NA	CASSLRQDGGPVRISYNEQFF	TGTGCCAGCAGCCTCAGACAGGATGGCGGGCCTGTTCGGATCTCCTACAATGAGCAGTTCTTC
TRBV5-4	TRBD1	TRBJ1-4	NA	CASSSRDRVKEKLFF	TGTGCCAGCAGCTCGCGAGACAGGGTGAAAGAAAAACTGTTTTTT
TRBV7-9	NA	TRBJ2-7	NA	CASSSGLSYEQYF	TGTGCCAGCAGCTCGGGACTGTCCTACGAGCAGTACTTC
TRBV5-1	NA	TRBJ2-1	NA	CASSQGPRNEQFF	TGCGCCAGCAGTCAGGGACCGAGGAATGAGCAGTTCTTC
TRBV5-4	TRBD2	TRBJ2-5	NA	CASGLRLAGGETQYF	TGTGCCAGCGGGCTTAGACTAGCGGGAGGGGAGACCCAGTACTTC
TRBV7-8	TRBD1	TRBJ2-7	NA	CASSTDRDEQYF	TGTGCCAGCAGCACGGACAGGGACGAGCAGTACTTC
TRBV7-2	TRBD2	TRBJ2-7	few	CASSRTSGMGEQYF	TGTGCCAGCAGCCGGACTAGCGGGATGGGGGAGCAGTACTTC
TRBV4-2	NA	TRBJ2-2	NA	CASSNRDLTNTGELFF	TGTGCCAGCAGCAACCGGGACTTGACGAACACCGGGGAGCTGTTTTTT
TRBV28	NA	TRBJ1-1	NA	CASSLGGRDEAFF	TGTGCCAGCAGTTTGGGCGGACGGGATGAAGCTTTCTTT
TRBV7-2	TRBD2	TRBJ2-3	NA	CASSPGLAGGGDTQYF	TGTGCCAGCAGCCCGGGACTAGCGGGGGGGGGAGATACGCAGTATTTT
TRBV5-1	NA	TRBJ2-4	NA	CASSFDSSLAKNIQYF	TGCGCCAGCAGCTTTGACAGTTCCTTAGCCAAAAACATTCAGTACTTC
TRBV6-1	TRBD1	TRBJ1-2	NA	CASSNRGPFGYTF	TGTGCCAGCAGCAACAGGGGTCCCTTTGGCTACACCTTC
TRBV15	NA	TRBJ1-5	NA	CATSREMNNQPQHF	TGTGCCACCAGCAGAGAGATGAACAATCAGCCCCAGCATTTT
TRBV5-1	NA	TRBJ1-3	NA	CASSFSGQLSSGNTIYF	TGCGCCAGCAGCTTTAGCGGACAGCTGAGCTCTGGAAACACCATATATTTT
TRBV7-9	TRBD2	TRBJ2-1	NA	CASSLVLAGGDPLLF	TGTGCCAGCAGCTTAGTACTAGCGGGGGGTGATCCTTTGCTCTTC
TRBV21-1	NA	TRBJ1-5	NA	CASSGGSGGTAQPQHF	TGTGCCAGCAGTGGCGGGTCAGGGGGAACGGCCCAGCCCCAGCATTTT
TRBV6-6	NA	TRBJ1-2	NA	CASRALGSVANYGYTF	TGTGCCAGCAGAGCGCTGGGCTCCGTAGCTAACTATGGCTACACCTTC
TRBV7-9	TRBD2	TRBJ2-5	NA	CASSGRTSGRAETQYF	TGTGCCAGCAGCGGCAGGACTAGCGGGAGGGCTGAGACCCAGTACTTC
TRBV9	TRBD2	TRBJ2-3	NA	CASSSTSGRGSDTQYF	TGTGCCAGCAGCTCGACTAGCGGGAGGGGTTCAGATACGCAGTATTTT
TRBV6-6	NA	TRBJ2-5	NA	CASSPQRVQETQYF	TGTGCCAGCAGTCCACAGCGGGTTCAAGAGACCCAGTACTTC
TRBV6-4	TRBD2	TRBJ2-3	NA	CASSETSGNTDTQYF	TGTGCCAGCAGTGAAACTAGCGGAAACACAGATACGCAGTATTTT
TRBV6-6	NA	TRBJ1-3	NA	CASSYAEPSGNTIYF	TGTGCCAGCAGTTACGCGGAGCCCTCTGGAAACACCATATATTTT
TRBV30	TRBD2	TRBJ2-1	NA	CALADGGANEQFF	TGTGCTTTAGCCGACGGGGGGGCCAATGAGCAGTTCTTC
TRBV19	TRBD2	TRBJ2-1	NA	CASSIRTSGASSYNEQFF	TGTGCCAGTAGTATCCGGACTAGCGGGGCTAGCTCCTACAATGAGCAGTTCTTC
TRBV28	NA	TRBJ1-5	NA	CASSQRGAPRASNQPQHF	TGTGCCAGCAGCCAACGGGGGGCGCCGAGGGCGAGCAATCAGCCCCAGCATTTT
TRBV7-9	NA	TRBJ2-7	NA	CASSLEQGFSEQYF	TGTGCCAGCAGCTTAGAGCAGGGGTTCTCCGAGCAGTACTTC
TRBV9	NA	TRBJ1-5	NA	CASSSVGDHQPQHF	TGTGCCAGCAGCTCAGTCGGGGATCATCAGCCCCAGCATTTT
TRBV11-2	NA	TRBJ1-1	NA	CASSLGIVRGEAFF	TGTGCCAGCAGCTTAGGTATTGTGAGGGGTGAAGCTTTCTTT
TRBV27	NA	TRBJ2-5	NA	CASRAMGEETQYF	TGTGCCAGCAGGGCGATGGGGGAGGAGACCCAGTACTTC
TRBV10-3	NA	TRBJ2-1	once	CAIKGNQNEQFF	TGTGCCATAAAGGGAAATCAAAATGAGCAGTTCTTC
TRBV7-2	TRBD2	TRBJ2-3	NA	CASSSPGLAESNTQYF	TGTGCCAGCAGCTCACCGGGACTAGCGGAATCCAATACGCAGTATTTT
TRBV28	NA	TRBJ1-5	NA	CASSDPGTGNQPQHF	TGTGCCAGCAGCGACCCCGGGACTGGCAATCAGCCCCAGCATTTT
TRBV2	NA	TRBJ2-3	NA	CASGRDTQYF	TGTGCCAGCGGTCGAGATACGCAGTATTTT